This entry concerns a single TCR beta chain. This specimen comes from a study of shared clonotypes between healthy human individuals. The CDR3 runs 13 residues. CDR1 is SGHNT and CDR2 is YYREEE in the germline V gene (reference sequence). Trimming cost V 2 bases and J 5 bases, with 10 bases left between them. Assay used: immunoSEQ multiplex PCR; TCRdb lists only in-frame clones, some missing. Of 2,100,000 or so clones detected, roughly 95% appear once; the ten largest clones hold roughly 0.13%. This clonotype was sampled from a man aged 18 to 35 in good health. V gene TRBV5-4 combines with J gene TRBJ1-1; the D gene is possibly TRBD1 (5 bases). Sequences were obtained from naive CD4+ T cells sorted from blood. The subset is: CD45RA+ positively selected. The DNA of the CDR3 is TGTGCCAGCAGCTTTGAGGGGCGAACTGAAGCTTTCTTT. Translated, it gives CASSFEGRTEAFF.